These T cell receptor beta chains were read from a single sample in a study of OX40 agonist ivuxolimab in advanced cancers. Generated by immunoSEQ multiplex PCR, the TCRdb table keeps only in-frame clones and is missing some. The sample lists around 11,000 clones; 75% to 90% were seen once. Specimen: CD4+ or CD8+ T cells sorted from blood, collected in a trial of the OX40 agonist ivuxolimab. Receptor source: an adult with an advanced solid tumor such as melanoma, head and neck, liver or kidney cancer. Both conserved end residues are part of each CDR3. The order of the fields is CDR3 protein, CDR3 DNA, CDR3 length, J gene, clone size, V gene, D gene. D genes are given only for firm matches. Clone size, where shown, is once, few, many, or a class for clones that have expanded.

cdr3_aa: CASSQKRVTDTQYF
cdr3_nt: TGCGCCAGCAGTCAGAAGAGGGTCACAGATACGCAGTATTTT
cdr3_length: 14
j_call: TRBJ2-3
clone_size: -
v_call: TRBV10-1
d_call: -

cdr3_aa: CASSERGSYGYTF
cdr3_nt: TGTGCCAGCAGTGAAAGGGGAAGCTATGGCTACACCTTC
cdr3_length: 13
j_call: TRBJ1-2
clone_size: -
v_call: TRBV25-1
d_call: -

cdr3_aa: CASSLTNGGYNEQFF
cdr3_nt: TGTGCCAGCAGCTTAACAAACGGGGGGTACAATGAGCAGTTCTTC
cdr3_length: 15
j_call: TRBJ2-1
clone_size: -
v_call: TRBV7-3
d_call: TRBD2

cdr3_aa: CASSEGTEQETQYF
cdr3_nt: TGTGCCAGCAGTGAAGGCACAGAGCAAGAGACCCAGTACTTC
cdr3_length: 14
j_call: TRBJ2-5
clone_size: -
v_call: TRBV2
d_call: -

cdr3_aa: CASSYPRAGRQFF
cdr3_nt: TGTGCCAGCAGTTATCCCAGGGCTGGCCGGCAGTTCTTC
cdr3_length: 13
j_call: TRBJ2-1
clone_size: -
v_call: TRBV27
d_call: -

cdr3_aa: CATRSGADTEAFF
cdr3_nt: TGTGCCACCAGGTCGGGGGCGGACACTGAAGCTTTCTTT
cdr3_length: 13
j_call: TRBJ1-1
clone_size: -
v_call: TRBV11-2
d_call: -

cdr3_aa: CASSQPWTFTYEQYF
cdr3_nt: TGCGCCAGCAGTCAACCTTGGACATTTACCTACGAGCAGTACTTC
cdr3_length: 15
j_call: TRBJ2-7
clone_size: -
v_call: TRBV23-1
d_call: -

cdr3_aa: CASSSGQWIWGYTF
cdr3_nt: TGTGCCAGCAGCTCGGGACAGTGGATCTGGGGCTACACCTTC
cdr3_length: 14
j_call: TRBJ1-2
clone_size: -
v_call: TRBV9
d_call: TRBD1

cdr3_aa: CASGSPGTGINTGELFF
cdr3_nt: TGTGCTAGTGGTTCTCCCGGGACAGGGATAAACACCGGGGAGCTGTTTTTT
cdr3_length: 17
j_call: TRBJ2-2
clone_size: -
v_call: TRBV12-5
d_call: TRBD1

cdr3_aa: CASSFTGITGELFF
cdr3_nt: TGCGCCAGCAGCTTTACAGGGATCACCGGGGAGCTGTTTTTT
cdr3_length: 14
j_call: TRBJ2-2
clone_size: -
v_call: TRBV5-1
d_call: -

cdr3_aa: CASSVSRDRANTGELFF
cdr3_nt: TGTGCCAGCAGCGTATCCCGGGACAGGGCCAACACCGGGGAGCTGTTTTTT
cdr3_length: 17
j_call: TRBJ2-2
clone_size: -
v_call: TRBV9
d_call: TRBD1

cdr3_aa: CASSVGGDTGELFF
cdr3_nt: TGTGCCAGCAGCGTAGGTGGGGACACCGGGGAGCTGTTTTTT
cdr3_length: 14
j_call: TRBJ2-2
clone_size: -
v_call: TRBV9
d_call: -

cdr3_aa: CASRTDYTEAFF
cdr3_nt: TGCGCCAGTAGGACAGACTACACTGAAGCTTTCTTT
cdr3_length: 12
j_call: TRBJ1-1
clone_size: -
v_call: TRBV5-1
d_call: -

cdr3_aa: CASRVDGGGFTEAFF
cdr3_nt: TGTGCCAGCCGAGTGGATGGGGGTGGGTTCACTGAAGCTTTCTTT
cdr3_length: 15
j_call: TRBJ1-1
clone_size: -
v_call: TRBV27
d_call: -

cdr3_aa: CASSPTRSEETQYF
cdr3_nt: TGTGCCAGCAGCCCCACTCGGAGCGAAGAGACCCAGTACTTC
cdr3_length: 14
j_call: TRBJ2-5
clone_size: medium-sized
v_call: TRBV7-6
d_call: -

cdr3_aa: CASSQGGDGYTF
cdr3_nt: TGTGCCAGTAGCCAGGGGGGAGATGGCTACACCTTC
cdr3_length: 12
j_call: TRBJ1-2
clone_size: -
v_call: TRBV19
d_call: TRBD1